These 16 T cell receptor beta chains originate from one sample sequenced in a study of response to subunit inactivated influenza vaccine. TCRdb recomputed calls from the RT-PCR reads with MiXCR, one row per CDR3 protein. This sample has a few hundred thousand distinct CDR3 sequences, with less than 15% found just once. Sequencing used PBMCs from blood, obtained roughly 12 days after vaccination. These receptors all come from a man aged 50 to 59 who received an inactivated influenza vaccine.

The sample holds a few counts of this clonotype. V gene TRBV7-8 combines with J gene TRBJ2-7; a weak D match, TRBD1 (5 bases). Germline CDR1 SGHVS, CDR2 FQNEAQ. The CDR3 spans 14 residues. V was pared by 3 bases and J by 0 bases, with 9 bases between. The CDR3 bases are TGTGCCAGCAGCTTCCTGACAGACTCCTACGAGCAGTACTTC. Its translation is CASSFLTDSYEQYF.

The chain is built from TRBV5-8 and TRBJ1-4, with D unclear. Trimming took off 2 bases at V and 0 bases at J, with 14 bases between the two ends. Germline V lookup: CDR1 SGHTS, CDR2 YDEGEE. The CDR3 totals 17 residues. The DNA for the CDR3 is TGTGCCAGCAGCTTTTTACGTTCAAGCCCAACTAATGAAAAACTGTTTTTT. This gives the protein CASSFLRSSPTNEKLFF. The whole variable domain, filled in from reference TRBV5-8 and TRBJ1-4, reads EAGVTQSPTHLIKTRGQQATLRCSPISGHTSVYWYQQALGLGLQFLLWYDEGEERNRGNFPPRFSGRQFPNYSSELNVNALELEDSALYLCASSFLRSSPTNEKLFFGSGTQLSVL.

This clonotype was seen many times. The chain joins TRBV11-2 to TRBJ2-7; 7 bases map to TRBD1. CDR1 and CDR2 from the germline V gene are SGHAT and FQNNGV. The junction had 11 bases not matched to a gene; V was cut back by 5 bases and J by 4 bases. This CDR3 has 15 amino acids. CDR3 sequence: CASSRTRGRLYEQYF. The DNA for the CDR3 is TGTGCCAGCAGCCGGACAAGGGGGCGGCTATACGAGCAGTACTTC.

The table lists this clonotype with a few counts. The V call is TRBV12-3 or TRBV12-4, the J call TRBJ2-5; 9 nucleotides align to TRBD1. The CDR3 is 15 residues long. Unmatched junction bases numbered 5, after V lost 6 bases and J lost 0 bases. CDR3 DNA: TGTGCCAGCAGCGGACAGGGGCTGTACCAAGAGACCCAGTACTTC. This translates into CASSGQGLYQETQYF.

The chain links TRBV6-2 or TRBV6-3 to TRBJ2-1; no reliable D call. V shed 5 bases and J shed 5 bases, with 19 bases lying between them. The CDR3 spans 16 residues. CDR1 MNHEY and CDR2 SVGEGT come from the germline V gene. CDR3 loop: CASSTPMTDLHNEQFF. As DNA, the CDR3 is TGTGCCAGCAGTACTCCGATGACGGACCTCCACAATGAGCAGTTCTTC.

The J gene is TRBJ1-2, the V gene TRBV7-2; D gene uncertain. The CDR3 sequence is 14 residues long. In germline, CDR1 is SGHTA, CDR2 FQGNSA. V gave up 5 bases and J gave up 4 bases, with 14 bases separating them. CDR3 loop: CASSLDTEGYGYTF. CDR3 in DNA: TGTGCCAGCAGCCTTGATACCGAGGGCTATGGCTACACCTTC. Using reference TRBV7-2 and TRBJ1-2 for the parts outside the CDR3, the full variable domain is GAGVSQSPSNKVTEKGKDVELRCDPISGHTALYWYRQSLGQGLEFLIYFQGNSAPDKSGLPSDRFSAERTGGSVSTLTIQRTQQEDSAVYLCASSLDTEGYGYTFGSGTRLTVV.

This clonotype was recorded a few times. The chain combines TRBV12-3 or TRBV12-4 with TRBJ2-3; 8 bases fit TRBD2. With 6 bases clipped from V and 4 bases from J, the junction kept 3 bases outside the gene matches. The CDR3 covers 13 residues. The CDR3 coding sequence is TGTGCCAGCAGGGTAGCGGGACCAGATACGCAGTATTTT. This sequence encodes CASRVAGPDTQYF.

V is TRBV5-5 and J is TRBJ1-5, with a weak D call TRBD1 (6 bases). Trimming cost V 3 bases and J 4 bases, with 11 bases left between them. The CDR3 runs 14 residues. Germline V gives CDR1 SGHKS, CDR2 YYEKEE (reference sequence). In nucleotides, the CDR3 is TGTGCCAGCAGCTGGGGGCGGAATAATCAGCCCCAGCATTTT. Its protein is CASSWGRNNQPQHF.

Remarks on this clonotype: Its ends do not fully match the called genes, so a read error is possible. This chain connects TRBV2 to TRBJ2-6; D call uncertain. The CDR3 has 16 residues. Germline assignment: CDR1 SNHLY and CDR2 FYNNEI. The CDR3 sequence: CTSSEITYSGANVLTF. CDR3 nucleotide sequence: TGTACCAGCAGTGAAATAACTTACTCTGGGGCCAACGTCCTGACTTTC.

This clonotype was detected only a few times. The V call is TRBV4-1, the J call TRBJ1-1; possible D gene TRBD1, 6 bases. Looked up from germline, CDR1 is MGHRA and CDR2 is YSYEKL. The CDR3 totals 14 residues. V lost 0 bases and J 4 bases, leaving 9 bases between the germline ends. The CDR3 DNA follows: TGCGCCAGCAGCCAAGAACAGGGCGGCACTGAAGCTTTCTTT. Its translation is CASSQEQGGTEAFF.

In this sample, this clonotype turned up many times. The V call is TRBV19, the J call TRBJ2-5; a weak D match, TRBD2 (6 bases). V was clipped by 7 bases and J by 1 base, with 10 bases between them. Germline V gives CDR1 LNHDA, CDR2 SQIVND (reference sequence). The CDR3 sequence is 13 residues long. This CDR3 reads CASNGGAQETQYF. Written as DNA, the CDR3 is TGTGCCAGTAACGGCGGGGCCCAAGAGACCCAGTACTTC.

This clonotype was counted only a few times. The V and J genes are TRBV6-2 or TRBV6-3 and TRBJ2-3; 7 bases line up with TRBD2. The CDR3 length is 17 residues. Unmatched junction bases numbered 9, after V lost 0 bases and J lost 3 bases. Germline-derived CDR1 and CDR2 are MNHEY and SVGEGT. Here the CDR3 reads CASSYSSAGAWTDTQYF. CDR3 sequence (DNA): TGTGCCAGCAGTTACTCGTCGGCGGGAGCGTGGACAGATACGCAGTATTTT.

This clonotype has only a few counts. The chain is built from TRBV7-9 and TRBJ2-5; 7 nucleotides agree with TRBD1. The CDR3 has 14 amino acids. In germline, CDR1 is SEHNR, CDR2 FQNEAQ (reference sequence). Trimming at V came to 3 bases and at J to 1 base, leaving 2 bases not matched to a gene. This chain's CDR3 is CASSLGQRQETQYF. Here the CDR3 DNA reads TGTGCCAGCAGCTTGGGACAGCGCCAAGAGACCCAGTACTTC.

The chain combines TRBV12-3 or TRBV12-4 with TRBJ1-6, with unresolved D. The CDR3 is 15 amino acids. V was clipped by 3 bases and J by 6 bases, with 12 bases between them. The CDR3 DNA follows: TGTGCCAGCAGTTTGACCGGCCAGGTTAATTCACCCCTCCACTTT. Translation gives CASSLTGQVNSPLHF.

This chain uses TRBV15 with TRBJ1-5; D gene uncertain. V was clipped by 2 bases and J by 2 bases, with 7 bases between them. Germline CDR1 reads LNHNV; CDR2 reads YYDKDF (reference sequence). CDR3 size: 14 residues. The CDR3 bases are TGTGCCACCAGCAGACCCTATGGCAATCAGCCCCAGCATTTT. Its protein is CATSRPYGNQPQHF.

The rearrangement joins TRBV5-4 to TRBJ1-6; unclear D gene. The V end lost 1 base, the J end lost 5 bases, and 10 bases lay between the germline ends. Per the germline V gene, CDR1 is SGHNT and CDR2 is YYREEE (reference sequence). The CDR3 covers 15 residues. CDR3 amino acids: CASSLRQSDNSPLHF. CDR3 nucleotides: TGTGCCAGCAGCTTGCGCCAGAGCGATAATTCACCCCTCCACTTT.